These 25 T cell receptor beta chains were all obtained from the same sample, sequenced in a study of somatic reversion in DOCK8 deficiency. From roughly 100 ng genomic DNA, TRB libraries were made by one-step EuroClonality-NGS amplicon PCR. TCRdb redid the calling of the multiplex PCR reads with MiXCR, one entry per CDR3 protein. The sample shows several thousand distinct CDR3 sequences, around 23% of them seen only once. Sequenced: peripheral blood. The receptors originated from a human donor in good health.

In this sample, this clonotype is large. The rearrangement links TRBV30 to TRBJ1-1, with 11 bases identical to TRBD1. This CDR3 contains 14 residues. The germline V gene has CDR1 GTSNPN and CDR2 SVGIG (reference sequence). V was pared by 5 bases and J by 5 bases, with 7 bases of the junction left unmatched. CDR3 loop: CAWVPGTGGTEAFF. CDR3 bases: TGTGCCTGGGTTCCCGGGACAGGGGGGACTGAAGCTTTCTTT.

V usage is TRBV10-3 and J usage is TRBJ2-7; 8 positions match TRBD1. This CDR3 has 15 residues. Trimming took 0 bases from V and 6 from J; bases not matched to a gene: 7. The germline CDR1 and CDR2 sequences are ENHRY and SYGVKD. The CDR3 protein is CAISESETGACEQYF. The CDR3, as DNA: TGTGCCATCAGTGAGTCTGAGACAGGGGCCTGCGAGCAGTACTTC.

By share, this clonotype counts as large (0.1 to 1%). The CDR3 here is CASSIRGLTEAFF. The CDR3 DNA reads as TGTGCCAGTAGTATCCGGGGACTCACTGAAGCTTTCTTT. The genes are TRBV19 and TRBJ1-1, with D possibly TRBD1 on 5 matching bases. Looked up from germline, CDR1 is LNHDA and CDR2 is SQIVND (reference sequence). V was shortened by 3 bases and J by 4 bases, with 9 bases between the two germline ends. The CDR3 consists of 13 residues.

This clonotype has more than one count but fewer than ten. The chain recombines TRBV28 with TRBJ1-1; tentative D call: TRBD1 (6 bases). V lost 2 bases to trimming and J lost 1 base, with 8 bases between them. The CDR3 totals 14 residues. The V gene's germline CDR1 is MDHEN and CDR2 SYDVKM. The CDR3 protein is CASSLGQTNTEAFF. The CDR3 coding sequence is TGTGCCAGCAGTTTAGGACAGACGAACACTGAAGCTTTCTTT. The whole variable domain, filled in from reference TRBV28 and TRBJ1-1, reads DVKVTQSSRYLVKRTGEKVFLECVQDMDHENMFWYRQDPGLGLRLIYFSYDVKMKEKGDIPEGYSVSREKKERFSLILESASTNQTSMYLCASSLGQTNTEAFFGQGTRLTVV.

J is TRBJ1-6 and V is TRBV27; D possibly corresponds to TRBD1 (6 bases). The CDR3 consists of 18 residues. With 6 bases removed from V and 0 bases from J, the gap between germline ends came to 18 bases. Germline V gene sequence: CDR1 MNHEY, CDR2 SMNVEV (reference sequence). CDR3 loop: CASSSTGSPFSYNSPLHF. CDR3 nucleotides: TGTGCCAGCAGCTCAACAGGGTCCCCTTTCTCCTATAATTCACCCCTCCACTTT.

The chain links TRBV5-3 to TRBJ2-7; D unclear. TRBV5-3 falls under the ORF class, with uncertain function. V lost 0 bases and J 2 bases, leaving 12 bases between the germline ends. The CDR3 extends over 15 amino acids. The CDR3 DNA reads TGTGCCAGAAGCTTGGCCGCTAGGGTTGCCTACGAGCAGTACTTC. Translated: CARSLAARVAYEQYF.

The J gene is TRBJ2-7, the V gene TRBV6-5; 9 bases agree with TRBD2. With 6 bases clipped from V and 4 bases from J, the junction kept 10 bases outside the gene matches. The CDR3 runs to 15 residues. CDR1 and CDR2 from the germline V gene are MNHEY and SVGAGI. The CDR3, as DNA: TGTGCCAGCAGAATCACAGCGGGGGGTAGTTACGAGCAGTACTTC. This gives the protein CASRITAGGSYEQYF.

The rearrangement links TRBV27 to TRBJ1-1, with 7 bases identical to TRBD1. CDR3 size: 14 residues. The germline CDR1 and CDR2 sequences are MNHEY and SMNVEV (reference sequence). V was clipped by 6 bases and J by 3 bases; unmatched bases: 7. The CDR3 spells CASRGGGWYTEAFF. The CDR3, as DNA: TGTGCCAGCAGAGGGGGCGGGTGGTACACTGAAGCTTTCTTT.

By frequency in the sample, this clonotype is medium-sized (0.01 to 0.1%). The CDR3 is CASRNRDRDQPQHF. CDR3 DNA sequence: TGTGCCAGTAGGAACCGGGACAGAGATCAGCCCCAGCATTTT. V gene TRBV19 combines with J gene TRBJ1-5; 7 positions agree with TRBD1. The V segment lost 6 bases and the J segment 5 bases; nucleotides outside the gene matches: 7. Germline-derived CDR1 and CDR2 are LNHDA and SQIVND (reference sequence). The CDR3 has 14 residues.

Only a few counts were recorded for this clonotype. Compared with germline, one end of the junction differs, possibly owing to a read error. This chain uses TRBV7-7 with TRBJ1-3, with D uncertain. The germline CDR1 and CDR2 sequences are SSHAT and FNYEAQ (reference sequence). CDR3 size: 14 residues. CDR3: CASSLELSGNTIYF. CDR3 coding DNA: TGTGCTAGCAGCTTAGAGCTCTCTGGAAACACCATATATTTT. Full variable domain (outside the CDR3, taken from reference TRBV7-7 and TRBJ1-3): GAGVSQSPRYKVTKRGQDVTLRCDPISSHATLYWYQQALGQGPEFLTYFNYEAQPDKSGLPSDRFSAERPEGSISTLTIQRTEQRDSAMYRCASSLELSGNTIYFGEGSWLTVV.

This clonotype is labeled large. This chain joins TRBV10-3 and TRBJ2-7; 7 bases map to TRBD1. The CDR3 spans 14 residues. The junction had 10 bases not matched to a gene; V was cut back by 4 bases and J by 7 bases. The V gene's germline CDR1 is ENHRY and CDR2 SYGVKD. CDR3 sequence reads: CAISAGQPTREQYF. CDR3 nucleotide sequence: TGTGCCATCAGTGCGGGACAGCCTACGAGGGAGCAGTACTTC.

V and J are TRBV15 and TRBJ1-2; D gene uncertain. V was cut by 0 bases and J by 10 bases, with 9 bases left in between. CDR1 and CDR2 (germline): LNHNV, YYDKDF (reference sequence). CDR3 length: 12 residues. The chain's CDR3 is CATSRDLRVYTF. CDR3 nucleotides: TGTGCCACCAGCAGAGATTTGAGGGTCTACACCTTC.

V gene TRBV3-1 combines with J gene TRBJ1-2, with D unclear. CDR3 length equals 15 residues. V lost 5 bases and J 5 bases, leaving 18 bases between the germline ends. Looked up from germline, CDR1 is LGHDT and CDR2 is YNNKEL (reference sequence). This CDR3 is CASSNSPGPFYGYTF. The CDR3 DNA follows: TGTGCCAGCAGCAACTCCCCAGGTCCCTTTTATGGCTACACCTTC.

The chain joins TRBV29-1 to TRBJ1-1, with D unclear. The CDR3 spans 13 residues. Germline lookup yields CDR1 SQVTM and CDR2 ANQGSEA. With 3 bases removed from V and 5 bases from J, the gap between germline ends came to 13 bases. The CDR3 region is CSVDLGVGTEAFF. The DNA for the CDR3 is TGCAGCGTTGATCTGGGTGTTGGGACTGAAGCTTTCTTT.

This clonotype is judged medium-sized. V usage is TRBV19 and J usage is TRBJ1-3, with a weak D call TRBD1 (5 bases). The ends were cut back, 6 bases at V and 2 bases at J, with 11 bases in the middle. The CDR3 is made up of 14 amino acids. Looked up from germline, CDR1 is LNHDA and CDR2 is SQIVND (reference sequence). CDR3 sequence (DNA): TGTGCCAGTAGCACGACAGACACTGGAAACACCATATATTTT. This translates into CASSTTDTGNTIYF.

By share, this clonotype counts as medium-sized. V and J are TRBV11-2 and TRBJ1-2, with D possibly matching TRBD1 (5 bases). The germline V gene encodes CDR1 SGHAT and CDR2 FQNNGV. The CDR3 totals 15 residues. With 4 bases removed from V and 3 bases from J, the gap between germline ends came to 15 bases. CDR3 sequence: CASSSTSDSYYGYTF. CDR3 DNA sequence: TGTGCCAGCAGCTCAACCTCCGACAGTTACTATGGCTACACCTTC. Based on the CDR3 plus reference TRBV11-2 and TRBJ1-2, the full variable domain is EAGVAQSPRYKIIEKRQSVAFWCNPISGHATLYWYQQILGQGPKLLIQFQNNGVVDDSQLPKDRFSAERLKGVDSTLKIQPAKLEDSAVYLCASSSTSDSYYGYTFGSGTRLTVV.

In regard to this clonotype: This sequence may be a read error, since a much larger clone differs from it by one base. The chain uses TRBV12-3 or TRBV12-4 and TRBJ1-1; D is uncertain. This CDR3 is built from 13 residues. Trimming shortened V by 5 bases and J by 12 bases, and 19 bases separated the two germline ends. CDR3 coding DNA: TGTGCCAGCAGTCCGGGCAGCAAACACGGCCCTTTCTTT. This codes for CASSPGSKHGPFF.

The table lists this clonotype with a few counts. V usage is TRBV6-6 and J usage is TRBJ1-1, with no clear D. Germline lookup yields CDR1 MNHNY and CDR2 SVGAGI (reference sequence). The CDR3 spans 13 residues. The V gene lost 6 bases and the J gene lost 3 bases, with 11 bases spanning the gap. The CDR3 sequence is CASSSGSDTEAFF. CDR3 DNA sequence: TGTGCCAGCAGCTCCGGGAGCGACACTGAAGCTTTCTTT.

V and J are TRBV2 and TRBJ1-1; possible D gene TRBD1, 6 bases. CDR3 length equals 16 residues. CDR1 is SNHLY, CDR2 FYNNEI, per germline. V lost 7 bases, J lost 4 bases, and 22 bases lay in between. DNA for the CDR3: TGTGCCAGCACCGACAGGTGGGGCGGGTCGGGCACTGAAGCTTTCTTT. It yields the protein CASTDRWGGSGTEAFF. The full variable domain, rest sourced from reference TRBV2 and TRBJ1-1, is EPEVTQTPSHQVTQMGQEVILRCVPISNHLYFYWYRQILGQKVEFLVSFYNNEISEKSEIFDDQFSVERPDGSNFTLKIRSTKLEDSAMYFCASTDRWGGSGTEAFFGQGTRLTVV.

Sample share makes this clonotype medium-sized (0.01 to 0.1%). The V call is TRBV30, the J call TRBJ1-5, with 8 bases aligning to TRBD1. With V trimmed by 3 bases and J by 3 bases, 7 bases remained unmatched. This CDR3 has 15 residues. Germline values: CDR1 GTSNPN, CDR2 SVGIG (reference sequence). CDR3 residues: CAWRKSDRDNQPQHF. The CDR3 DNA reads TGTGCCTGGAGGAAATCGGACAGGGACAATCAGCCCCAGCATTTT.

This clonotype turned up a few times. CDR3 in amino acids: CASSFYPVIYGYTF. The CDR3 nucleotides are TGCGCCAGCAGCTTCTATCCAGTAATCTATGGCTACACCTTC. This chain connects TRBV5-1 to TRBJ1-2; D uncertain. The CDR3 runs 14 residues. Per the germline V gene, CDR1 is SGHRS and CDR2 is YFSETQ. Trimming shortened V by 2 bases and J by 4 bases, and 12 bases separated the two germline ends.

This clonotype is classed as medium-sized (0.01 to 0.1%). The chain joins TRBV19 to TRBJ1-2; tentatively, D is TRBD1 (6 bases). The CDR3 has 14 amino acids. V gave up 3 bases and J gave up 8 bases, with 16 bases separating them. Germline V gene sequence: CDR1 LNHDA, CDR2 SQIVND (reference sequence). CDR3 residues: CASSITTGKGGYTF. Written as DNA, the CDR3 is TGTGCCAGTAGTATCACTACAGGGAAAGGCGGCTACACCTTC.

This chain uses TRBV9 with TRBJ1-2, with D perhaps TRBD1 (5 bases). V dropped 4 bases and J dropped 6 bases, with 13 bases sitting between them. The germline V gene has CDR1 SGDLS and CDR2 YYNGEE. This CDR3 region has 13 residues. CDR3 protein: CASSSMPGHGYTF. The DNA of the CDR3 is TGTGCCAGCAGCTCCATGCCGGGGCATGGCTACACCTTC.

This clonotype was seen only a few times. The chain employs TRBV12-3 or TRBV12-4 and TRBJ2-7; D might be TRBD1 or TRBD2, each matching 5 bases. The CDR3 is made up of 11 amino acids. Deletions cut 8 bases from V and 3 bases from J, with 8 bases between. CDR3 residues: CASGTIYEQYF. The CDR3 DNA reads as TGTGCCAGCGGGACCATCTACGAGCAGTACTTC.

V usage is TRBV28 and J usage is TRBJ1-1; no reliable D call. The CDR3 extends over 15 amino acids. Germline V lookup: CDR1 MDHEN, CDR2 SYDVKM. The V end was cut by 1 base, the J end by 2 bases, with 11 bases between. In DNA, the CDR3 is TGTGCCAGCAGTTTATACTGGAAGAGTAACACTGAAGCTTTCTTT. This sequence encodes CASSLYWKSNTEAFF.